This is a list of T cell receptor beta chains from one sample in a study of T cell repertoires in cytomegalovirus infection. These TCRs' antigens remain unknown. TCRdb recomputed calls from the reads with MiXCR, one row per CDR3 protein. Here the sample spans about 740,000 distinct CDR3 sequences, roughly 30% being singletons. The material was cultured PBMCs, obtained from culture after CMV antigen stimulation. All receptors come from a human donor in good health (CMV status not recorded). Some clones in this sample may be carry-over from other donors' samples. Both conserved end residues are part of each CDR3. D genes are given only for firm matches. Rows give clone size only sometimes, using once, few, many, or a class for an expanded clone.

DNA: TGTGCCAGCAGCCCCCAGGGGCTTAGAAACACCATATATTTT
CDR3: CASSPQGLRNTIYF
size: many
J: TRBJ1-3
V: TRBV7-2
D: NA

DNA: TGTGCCAGCAGCTGGGGGACAGGGAATGGAAAACTGTTTTTT
CDR3: CASSWGTGNGKLFF
size: many
J: TRBJ1-4
V: TRBV7-8
D: TRBD1

DNA: TGTGCCAGCAGCCCCTCGGCGAGCGGAGGGAGGAATGAGCAGTTCTTC
CDR3: CASSPSASGGRNEQFF
size: few
J: TRBJ2-1
V: TRBV5-4
D: NA

DNA: TGCGCCAGCAGCCGCGCGTACGGGAACATGAACACTGAAGCTTTCTTT
CDR3: CASSRAYGNMNTEAFF
size: NA
J: TRBJ1-1
V: TRBV5-1
D: NA

DNA: TGTGCCAGTAGTCCGCGGACAGGGGGCAAGGGCTACACCTTC
CDR3: CASSPRTGGKGYTF
size: NA
J: TRBJ1-2
V: TRBV19
D: TRBD1

DNA: TGTGCCAGCGGTGCGGGGGGCTTTGAAAACTCCAATGAGCAGTTCTTC
CDR3: CASGAGGFENSNEQFF
size: NA
J: TRBJ2-1
V: TRBV28
D: TRBD2

DNA: TGTGCCAGCAGGAGATACATGGATCAGCCCCAGCATTTT
CDR3: CASRRYMDQPQHF
size: NA
J: TRBJ1-5
V: TRBV28
D: NA

DNA: TGCGCCAGCAGCCTCGGACAGGGGCCTAACGAGCAGTACTTC
CDR3: CASSLGQGPNEQYF
size: NA
J: TRBJ2-7
V: TRBV4-1
D: TRBD1

DNA: TGCGCCAGCAGTCAATGTGACATTTCACCCCTCCACTTT
CDR3: CASSQCDISPLHF
size: NA
J: TRBJ1-6
V: TRBV23-1
D: NA

DNA: TGTGCCAGCAGTTCCCCCCGGGGGGTCAGGGGCTACGAGCAGTACTTC
CDR3: CASSSPRGVRGYEQYF
size: few
J: TRBJ2-7
V: TRBV28
D: NA

DNA: TGCAGTGCTAGTTGGGGGGGCCAAGAGACCCAGTACTTC
CDR3: CSASWGGQETQYF
size: NA
J: TRBJ2-5
V: TRBV20-1
D: TRBD2

DNA: TGTGCCAGTAGTATGGGGGATACGCAGTATTTT
CDR3: CASSMGDTQYF
size: many
J: TRBJ2-3
V: TRBV19
D: NA

DNA: TGTGCCAGCAGTGAATATACTTCGGGGGCTCGGTTCTTC
CDR3: CASSEYTSGARFF
size: NA
J: TRBJ2-1
V: TRBV25-1
D: NA

DNA: TGTGCCAGCAGCTTATCCGTTCGGACAGGGGATGGCTACACCTTC
CDR3: CASSLSVRTGDGYTF
size: NA
J: TRBJ1-2
V: TRBV7-9
D: TRBD1

DNA: TGTGCCAGCAGCACTGCGACTAGCGGGAGAGATACGCAGTATTTT
CDR3: CASSTATSGRDTQYF
size: few
J: TRBJ2-3
V: TRBV7-9
D: TRBD2

DNA: TGTGCCTGGAGTGTACAGGGAGATGCTTTCTTT
CDR3: CAWSVQGDAFF
size: NA
J: TRBJ1-1
V: TRBV30
D: NA

DNA: TGTGCCAGCAGTTTACAAGTTGGGGATTCGGGCTACACCTTC
CDR3: CASSLQVGDSGYTF
size: NA
J: TRBJ1-2
V: TRBV12-3/TRBV12-4
D: NA

DNA: TGTGCCAGCAGCCAGGCCGGGACAGGGCCCGGCGAGCAGTACTTC
CDR3: CASSQAGTGPGEQYF
size: NA
J: TRBJ2-7
V: TRBV7-4
D: TRBD1

DNA: TGTGCCAGCAGCTGGGGCGTGCTGAGCTCCTACGAGCAGTACTTC
CDR3: CASSWGVLSSYEQYF
size: few
J: TRBJ2-7
V: TRBV7-8
D: NA

DNA: TGTGCCAGCAGCGATCCCGGGACCGATAAGCAGTATTTT
CDR3: CASSDPGTDKQYF
size: few
J: TRBJ2-3
V: TRBV5-4
D: NA

DNA: TGTGCCAGCGCACAGGGGGGTATGACTGAAGCTTTCTTT
CDR3: CASAQGGMTEAFF
size: NA
J: TRBJ1-1
V: TRBV19
D: TRBD1

DNA: TGTGCCAGCAGCTCCAGGGAGGGGACGCAGGAGACCCAGTACTTC
CDR3: CASSSREGTQETQYF
size: many
J: TRBJ2-5
V: TRBV7-8
D: TRBD2

DNA: TGTGCCACCCTTAAATTGGACGGGGGCGCGGAGAATCAGCCCCAGCATTTT
CDR3: CATLKLDGGAENQPQHF
size: few
J: TRBJ1-5
V: TRBV28
D: NA

DNA: TGTGCCACCCAGGGTCTAGCGGGGCTCGCAGATACGCAGTATTTT
CDR3: CATQGLAGLADTQYF
size: many
J: TRBJ2-3
V: TRBV7-8
D: TRBD2

DNA: TGTGCCAGCAGTTATACAGGGGTCCGAACCGGGGAGCTGTTTTTT
CDR3: CASSYTGVRTGELFF
size: few
J: TRBJ2-2
V: TRBV6-2/TRBV6-3
D: TRBD1